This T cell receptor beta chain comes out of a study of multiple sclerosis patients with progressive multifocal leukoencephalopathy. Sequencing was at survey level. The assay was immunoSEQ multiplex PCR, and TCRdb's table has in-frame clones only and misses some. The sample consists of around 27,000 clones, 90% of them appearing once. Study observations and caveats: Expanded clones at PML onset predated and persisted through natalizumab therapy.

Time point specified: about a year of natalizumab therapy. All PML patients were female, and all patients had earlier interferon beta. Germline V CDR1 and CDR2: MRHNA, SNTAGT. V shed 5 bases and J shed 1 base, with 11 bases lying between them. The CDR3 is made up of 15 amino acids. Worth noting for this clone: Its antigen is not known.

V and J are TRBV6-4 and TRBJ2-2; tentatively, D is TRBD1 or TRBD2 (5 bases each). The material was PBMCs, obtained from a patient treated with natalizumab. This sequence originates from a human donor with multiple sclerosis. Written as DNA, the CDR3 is TGTGCCAGCAGTAGGGACGGGCAGAACACCGGGGAGCTGTTTTTT. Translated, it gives CASSRDGQNTGELFF.